These 8 T cell receptor beta chains share one sample of origin, sequenced in a study of radiation and T cells in renal cell carcinoma. Described time point: blood 2 weeks post-SBRT. Treatment described: 15 Gy SBRT to primary tumor, nephrectomy 4 weeks later. Sequenced by immunoSEQ multiplex PCR; TCRdb stores in-frame clones only, minus some. The sample yields 100,000 to 150,000 clones, 81% seen once. This material consisted of blood, taken from a patient whose treatment included radiotherapy and nephrectomy. All receptors come from a man over 45 with renal cell carcinoma.

This clone was counted only a few times. V gene TRBV7-9 combines with J gene TRBJ2-1; D tentatively reads TRBD1 or TRBD2 (6 bases each). The CDR3 totals 17 residues. Germline V gene sequence: CDR1 SEHNR, CDR2 FQNEAQ (reference sequence). Deletions cut 4 bases from V and 7 bases from J, with 23 bases between. DNA of the CDR3: TGTGCCAGCAGCTCTCGACGGGGGCCCGTCGGGGGTAATGAGCAGTTCTTC. Its protein is CASSSRRGPVGGNEQFF. Combining the CDR3 with reference TRBV7-9 and TRBJ2-1 gives the whole variable domain DTGVSQNPRHKITKRGQNVTFRCDPISEHNRLYWYRQTLGQGPEFLTYFQNEAQLEKSRLLSDRFSAERPKGSFSTLEIQRTEQGDSAMYLCASSSRRGPVGGNEQFFGPGTRLTVL.

A note on this clone: One end of the junction varies from germline; a read error may be responsible. The chain combines TRBV7-2 with TRBJ2-6; D is possibly TRBD1 or TRBD2 (5 bases each). Germline CDR1 reads SGHTA; CDR2 reads FQGNSA. The CDR3 length is 15 residues. The chain's CDR3 is CASSYRGSGANVPTF. In nucleotides, the CDR3 is TGTGCCAGCAGCTACAGAGGGTCTGGGGCCAACGTCCCGACTTTC.

The chain carries TRBV7-6 and TRBJ2-2, with 10 bases lining up with TRBD1. The V gene end was trimmed by 1 base and the J gene end by 7 bases; junction bases not matched to a gene: 9. The CDR3 runs to 17 residues. Looked up from germline, CDR1 is SGHVS and CDR2 is FNYEAQ. Here the CDR3 DNA reads TGTGCCAGCAGCTTAGACCTCCGGGACAGGGGTGACGGGGAGCTGTTTTTT. It encodes CASSLDLRDRGDGELFF.

This clone came up once. The V and J genes are TRBV27 and TRBJ2-7, with D possibly being TRBD1 (6 bases). The germline V gene has CDR1 MNHEY and CDR2 SMNVEV (reference sequence). The V end was cut by 5 bases, the J end by 0 bases, with 14 bases between. The CDR3 runs to 15 residues. In DNA form, the CDR3 reads TGTGCCAGCAGTCGACCAGGGGTAGCCTCCTACGAGCAGTACTTC. This sequence encodes CASSRPGVASYEQYF.

The chain employs TRBV21-1 and TRBJ2-5; the table gives TRBD2 as D, unverified against the DNA. The better agreement between TRBJ2-7 and the DNA end casts doubt on the J call. TRBV21-1 is labeled a pseudogene. The CDR3 loop spans 13 amino acids. CDR3 protein: CASSRNGTYEQYF. CDR3 DNA: TGTGCCAGCAGTAGAAACGGTACCTACGAGCAGTACTTC.

This clone was seen only a few times. This chain links TRBV9 with TRBJ1-6; D is unclear. V was clipped by 0 bases and J by 8 bases, with 9 bases between them. The CDR3 contains 14 residues. CDR1 and CDR2 (germline): SGDLS, YYNGEE. CDR3 DNA sequence: TGTGCCAGCAGCGTAGGGCAGTCGGATTCACCCCTCCACTTT. Its protein product is CASSVGQSDSPLHF.

This chain uses TRBV11-2 with TRBJ2-7; D is unresolved. Germline V gene sequence: CDR1 SGHAT, CDR2 FQNNGV. Trimming removed 5 bases from V and 4 bases from J, with 18 bases in between. This CDR3 contains 15 residues. The DNA of the CDR3 is TGTGCCAGCAGCCCCCGGGCTACCATTTGGTACGAGCAGTACTTC. Translating gives CASSPRATIWYEQYF. Using reference TRBV11-2 and TRBJ2-7 for the parts outside the CDR3, the full variable domain is EAGVAQSPRYKIIEKRQSVAFWCNPISGHATLYWYQQILGQGPKLLIQFQNNGVVDDSQLPKDRFSAERLKGVDSTLKIQPAKLEDSAVYLCASSPRATIWYEQYFGPGTRLTVT.

The chain links TRBV2 to TRBJ2-2; 7 bases are a match to TRBD1. This CDR3 comprises 16 residues. V lost 2 bases to trimming and J lost 4 bases; unmatched junction nucleotides: 7. CDR1 and CDR2 (germline): SNHLY, FYNNEI. CDR3 sequence: CASSEPPQGPTGELFF. The DNA of the CDR3 is TGTGCCAGCAGTGAACCCCCACAGGGGCCCACCGGGGAGCTGTTTTTT.